This T cell receptor (beta chain) emerged from a study of T-cell reconstitution after alpha-beta-depleted transplantation in children. This clonotype showed up many times. Preparation of the TCRbeta library used unique molecular identifiers. TCRdb re-called the PCR reads through MiXCR, storing one row per CDR3 protein. The table lists roughly 170,000 distinct CDR3 sequences, roughly 6.8% of them singletons. Deletions cut 1 base from V and 4 bases from J, with 13 bases between. The CDR3 length is 15 residues. This specimen was PBMCs from the stem cell graft donor, taken from the stem cell graft. This clonotype was sampled from a human donor who donated a stem cell graft to a child with Wiskott-Aldrich syndrome. The chain has TRBV12-3 or TRBV12-4 and TRBJ1-2; D call uncertain. The CDR3 here is CASSLVNSNPYGYTF. Written as DNA, the CDR3 is TGTGCCAGCAGTTTAGTAAACAGCAACCCCTATGGCTACACCTTC.